These T cell receptor beta chains were read from a single sample in a study of cytomegalovirus exposure and HLA in healthy donors. The table came from immunoSEQ multiplex PCR; TCRdb's copy has only in-frame clones and leaves some out. The data contain roughly 26,000 clones, around 70% of them singletons. Material: PBMCs. The receptors here all came from a woman aged 45-65 years in good health and CMV-seronegative. CDR3s include the opening cysteine and the closing phenylalanine or tryptophan. Each record gives: J gene, clone size, V gene, D gene, CDR3 protein, CDR3 DNA. The D gene is left open where the match is weak. Expanded clones get a size class; other rows say once, few or many, or leave the size out.

TRBJ2-7	.	TRBV6-6	.	CASRTGPSPEQYF	TGTGCCAGCAGAACTGGGCCTTCCCCCGAGCAGTACTTC
TRBJ1-1	.	TRBV7-6	TRBD1	CASSGQGGEAFF	TGTGCCAGCAGTGGACAGGGTGGTGAAGCTTTCTTT
TRBJ1-2	.	TRBV6-5	.	CASSYDGTVYGYTF	TGTGCCAGCAGTTACGATGGGACTGTCTATGGCTACACCTTC
TRBJ2-7	.	TRBV6-5	TRBD1	CASSYFGTGGEQYF	TGTGCCAGCAGTTACTTTGGGACAGGGGGCGAGCAGTACTTC
TRBJ1-2	.	TRBV5-1	TRBD1	CASSLGDSLYGYTF	TGCGCCAGCAGCTTGGGGGACAGCCTCTATGGCTACACCTTC
TRBJ2-4	.	TRBV5-1	TRBD2	CASSLGHGGATKNIQYF	TGCGCCAGCAGCTTGGGGCACGGGGGGGCAACCAAAAACATTCAGTACTTC
TRBJ2-1	.	TRBV6-4	.	CASSAVQGENEQFF	TGTGCCAGCAGCGCCGTTCAGGGCGAGAATGAGCAGTTCTTC
TRBJ1-2	.	TRBV27	.	CASSGTNYGYTF	TGTGCCAGCAGCGGGACTAACTATGGCTACACCTTC
TRBJ2-7	.	TRBV5-3	.	CARSLFGQYF	TGTGCCAGAAGCTTATTCGGGCAGTACTTC
TRBJ1-2	.	TRBV6-5	.	CASSSGTKSNYGYTF	TGTGCCAGCAGCTCCGGGACAAAATCTAACTATGGCTACACCTTC
TRBJ2-3	.	TRBV4-2	.	CASSQTTDTQYF	TGTGCCAGCAGCCAGACAACAGATACGCAGTATTTT
TRBJ2-5	.	TRBV5-1	TRBD2	CASSLISSGSRETQYF	TGCGCCAGCAGCCTAATCTCTAGCGGGAGTAGGGAGACCCAGTACTTC
TRBJ2-6	few	TRBV4-1	.	CASSQDTSGNVLTF	TGCGCCAGCAGCCAAGATACCAGTGGCAACGTCCTGACTTTC
TRBJ2-3	.	TRBV5-6	TRBD2	CASSRPVPGGPDTQYF	TGTGCCAGCAGCCGACCCGTGCCGGGAGGCCCAGATACGCAGTATTTT
TRBJ1-2	.	TRBV15	.	CATSRDQEHLARGYTF	TGTGCCACCAGCAGAGATCAGGAGCATTTAGCGAGAGGCTACACCTTC
TRBJ2-1	.	TRBV6-1	.	CASSEAGSGNEQFF	TGTGCCAGCAGTGAAGCAGGTAGCGGCAATGAGCAGTTCTTC
TRBJ1-4	.	TRBV29-1	TRBD1	CSVTGGDREKLFF	TGCAGCGTAACAGGGGGCGATCGTGAAAAACTGTTTTTT
TRBJ2-5	.	TRBV27	.	CASSFSLAGETQYF	TGTGCCAGCAGTTTTAGTTTGGCGGGAGAGACCCAGTACTTC
TRBJ2-3	medium-sized	TRBV5-1	TRBD1	CASGRTGAPDTQYF	TGCGCCAGCGGTAGGACAGGGGCCCCAGATACGCAGTATTTT
TRBJ2-1	.	TRBV29-1	.	CSVELYNEQFF	TGCAGCGTTGAACTTTACAATGAGCAGTTCTTC
TRBJ2-5	.	TRBV28	TRBD1	CASNSQGQGEETQYF	TGTGCCAGCAATTCTCAGGGACAGGGGGAAGAGACCCAGTACTTC
TRBJ2-7	.	TRBV13	.	CASTQGAGARGRYEQYF	TGTGCCAGCACTCAAGGCGCCGGGGCCCGAGGGAGGTACGAGCAGTACTTC
TRBJ2-1	.	TRBV2	TRBD1	CASRDRGRPEDEQFF	TGTGCCAGCAGAGACAGGGGGAGACCTGAAGATGAGCAGTTCTTC
TRBJ1-5	once	TRBV2	TRBD1	CASSLGQGGHQPQHF	TGTGCCAGCAGTCTAGGACAGGGGGGACATCAGCCCCAGCATTTT
TRBJ1-1	.	TRBV6-5	.	CASSLNTDMNTEAFF	TGTGCCAGCAGCCTCAACACAGACATGAACACTGAAGCTTTCTTT